This T cell receptor (beta chain) originates from a study of blood T cell repertoires in COVID-19. CDR1 and CDR2 from the germline V gene are MDHEN and SYDVKM. J lost 7 bases, V lost 8 bases, and 10 bases had no gene match. The CDR3 sequence is 14 residues long. The assay was immunoSEQ multiplex PCR, and TCRdb's table has in-frame clones only and misses some. This table holds around 300,000 clones, 88% found once. This receptor was taken from a woman in her thirties with COVID-19, enrolled during active disease. V is TRBV28 and J is TRBJ2-1; 8 positions match TRBD2. The sample comprised peripheral blood. The CDR3 DNA is TGTGCCAGCGTTTCGGGGGGGCGTAGGAATGAGCAGTTCTTC. It yields the protein CASVSGGRRNEQFF.